This TCR beta chain was identified during a study of cytomegalovirus exposure and HLA in healthy donors. General study findings and limits: Accounts indicate the classifier identified cytomegalovirus status with strong specificity and sensitivity.

This clone was picked up one time. The antigen is undetermined. The PCR ran on 60 Vbeta and 13 Jbeta primers. Per the original data handling: About 9.9 million shared chains were among around 80 million unique TCR beta chains counted in a later analysis. Clones were sequenced by immunoSEQ multiplex PCR, and TCRdb holds only the in-frame ones, with some missing. D and trimming were read from the DNA, whereas the V and J calls and clone size are those reported in that table. Seen here are 85,000 to 100,000 clones, around four fifths observed once, and the top ten hold approximately 7.4%. This clonotype was sampled from a man aged 45-60 years in good health and CMV-seropositive. Material for sequencing was PBMCs.

The CDR3 region is CASSQDLEGSSYNEQFF. CDR3 bases: TGTGCCAGCAGCCAAGATCTTGAGGGTAGCTCCTACAATGAGCAGTTCTTC. The genes are TRBV4-2 and TRBJ2-1; tentative D call: TRBD2 (5 bases). V lost 0 bases to trimming and J lost 0 bases, with 12 bases between them. The CDR3 length is 17 residues. Germline V gene sequence: CDR1 LGHNA, CDR2 YNFKEQ.